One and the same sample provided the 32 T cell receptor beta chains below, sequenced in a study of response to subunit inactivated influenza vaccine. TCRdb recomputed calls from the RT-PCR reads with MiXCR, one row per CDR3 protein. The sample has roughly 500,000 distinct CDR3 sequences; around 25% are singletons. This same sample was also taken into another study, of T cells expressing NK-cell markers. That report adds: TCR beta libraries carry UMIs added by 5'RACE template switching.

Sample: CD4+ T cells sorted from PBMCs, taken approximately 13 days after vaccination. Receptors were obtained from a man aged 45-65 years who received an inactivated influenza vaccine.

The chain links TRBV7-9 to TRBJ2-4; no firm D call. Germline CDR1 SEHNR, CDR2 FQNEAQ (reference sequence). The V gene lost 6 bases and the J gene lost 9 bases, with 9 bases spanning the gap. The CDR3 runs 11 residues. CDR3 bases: TGTGCCAGCAGTTCGGGTGGCATTCAGTACTTC. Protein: CASSSGGIQYF.

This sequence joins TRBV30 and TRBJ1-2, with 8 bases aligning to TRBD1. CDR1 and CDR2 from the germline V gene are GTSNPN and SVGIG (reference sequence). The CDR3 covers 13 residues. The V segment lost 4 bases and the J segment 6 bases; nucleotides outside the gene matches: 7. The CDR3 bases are TGTGCCTGGAACGGGCAGGGGGCGAATGGCTACACCTTC. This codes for CAWNGQGANGYTF. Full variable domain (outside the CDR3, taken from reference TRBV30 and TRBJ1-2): SQTIHQWPATLVQPVGSPLSLECTVEGTSNPNLYWYRQAAGRGLQLLFYSVGIGQISSEVPQNLSASRPQDRQFILSSKKLLLSDSGFYLCAWNGQGANGYTFGSGTRLTVV.

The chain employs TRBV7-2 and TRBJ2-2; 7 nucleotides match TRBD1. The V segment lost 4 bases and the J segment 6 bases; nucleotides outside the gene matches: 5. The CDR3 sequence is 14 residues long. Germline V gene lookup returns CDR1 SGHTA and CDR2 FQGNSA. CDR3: CASSSGQKSGELFF. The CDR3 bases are TGTGCCAGCAGCTCGGGACAGAAGTCCGGGGAGCTGTTTTTT.

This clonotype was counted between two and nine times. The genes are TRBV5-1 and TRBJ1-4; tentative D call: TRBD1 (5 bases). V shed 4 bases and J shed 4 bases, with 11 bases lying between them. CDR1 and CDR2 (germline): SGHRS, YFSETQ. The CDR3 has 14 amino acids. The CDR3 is CASSRDSNNEKLFF. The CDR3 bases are TGCGCCAGCAGCCGAGACAGCAATAATGAAAAACTGTTTTTT.

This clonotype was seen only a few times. CDR3 bases: TGTGCCAGCAGCCCACATCAAGCGACTAGCGGGGCAAACACCGGGGAGCTGTTTTTT. It translates to CASSPHQATSGANTGELFF. V and J are TRBV11-2 and TRBJ2-2; 11 bases align to TRBD2. CDR1 is SGHAT and CDR2 is FQNNGV in the germline V gene. The ends lost 5 bases at V and 2 bases at J; junction bases unmatched: 13. This CDR3 region has 19 residues.

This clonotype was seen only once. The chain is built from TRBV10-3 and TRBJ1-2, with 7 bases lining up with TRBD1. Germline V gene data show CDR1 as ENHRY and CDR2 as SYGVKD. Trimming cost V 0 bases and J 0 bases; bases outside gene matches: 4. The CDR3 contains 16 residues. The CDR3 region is CAISESGQTANYGYTF. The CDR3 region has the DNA TGTGCCATCAGTGAGTCGGGACAGACCGCTAACTATGGCTACACCTTC.

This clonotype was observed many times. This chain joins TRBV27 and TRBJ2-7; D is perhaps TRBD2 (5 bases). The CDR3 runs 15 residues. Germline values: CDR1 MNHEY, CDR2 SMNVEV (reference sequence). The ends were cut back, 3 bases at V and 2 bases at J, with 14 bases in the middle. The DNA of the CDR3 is TGTGCCAGCAGTTTGGGCGGGCCTGGACCCTACGAGCAGTACTTC. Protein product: CASSLGGPGPYEQYF.

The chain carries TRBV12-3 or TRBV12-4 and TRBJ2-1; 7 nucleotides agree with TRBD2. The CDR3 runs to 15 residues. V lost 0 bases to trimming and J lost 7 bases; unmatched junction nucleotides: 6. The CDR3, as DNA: TGTGCCAGCAGTTTAGCGGGGGGGTATATAAATGAGCAGTTCTTC. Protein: CASSLAGGYINEQFF.

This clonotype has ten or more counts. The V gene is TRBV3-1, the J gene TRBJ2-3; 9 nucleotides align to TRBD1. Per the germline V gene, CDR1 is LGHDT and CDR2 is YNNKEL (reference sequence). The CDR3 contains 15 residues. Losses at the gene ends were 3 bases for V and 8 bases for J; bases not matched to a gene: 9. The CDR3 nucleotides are TGTGCCAGCAGCCAGGATCCGGGACAGGGAGCTACGCAGTATTTT. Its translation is CASSQDPGQGATQYF.

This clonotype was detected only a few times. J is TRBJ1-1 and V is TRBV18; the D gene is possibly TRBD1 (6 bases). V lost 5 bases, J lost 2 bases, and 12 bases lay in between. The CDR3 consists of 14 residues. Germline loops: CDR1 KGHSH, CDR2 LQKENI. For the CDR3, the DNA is TGTGCCAGCTCAGGGGACATCAGAAACACTGAAGCTTTCTTT. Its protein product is CASSGDIRNTEAFF.

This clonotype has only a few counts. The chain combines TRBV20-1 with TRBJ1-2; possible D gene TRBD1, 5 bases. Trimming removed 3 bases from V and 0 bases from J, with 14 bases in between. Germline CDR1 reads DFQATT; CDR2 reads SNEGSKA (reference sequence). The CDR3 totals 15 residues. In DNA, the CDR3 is TGCAGTGCTAGCGACCCCTTGGGGGCTAACTATGGCTACACCTTC. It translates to CSASDPLGANYGYTF.

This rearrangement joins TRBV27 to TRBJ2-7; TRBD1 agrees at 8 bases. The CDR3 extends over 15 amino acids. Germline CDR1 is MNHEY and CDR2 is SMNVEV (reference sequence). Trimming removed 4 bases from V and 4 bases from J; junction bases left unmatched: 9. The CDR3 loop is CASSYGTGDSYEQYF. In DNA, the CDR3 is TGTGCCAGCAGTTACGGGACAGGTGATTCGTACGAGCAGTACTTC.

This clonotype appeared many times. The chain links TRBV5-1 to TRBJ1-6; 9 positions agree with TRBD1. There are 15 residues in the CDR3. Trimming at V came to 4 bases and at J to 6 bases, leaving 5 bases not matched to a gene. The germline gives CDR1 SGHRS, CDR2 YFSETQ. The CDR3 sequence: CASSPMTGGNSPLHF. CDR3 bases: TGCGCCAGCAGCCCGATGACAGGGGGTAATTCACCCCTCCACTTT.

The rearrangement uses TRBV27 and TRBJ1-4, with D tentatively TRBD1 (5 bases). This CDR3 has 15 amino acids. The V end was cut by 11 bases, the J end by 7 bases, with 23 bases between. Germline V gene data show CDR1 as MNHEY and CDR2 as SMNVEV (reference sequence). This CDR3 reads CADTSGPTFLEKLFF. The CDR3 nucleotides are TGTGCCGACACGTCGGGACCGACGTTTCTTGAAAAACTGTTTTTT. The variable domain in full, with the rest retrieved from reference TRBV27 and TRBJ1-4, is EAQVTQNPRYLITVTGKKLTVTCSQNMNHEYMSWYRQDPGLGLRQIYYSMNVEVTDKGDVPEGYKVSRKEKRNFPLILESPSPNQTSLYFCADTSGPTFLEKLFFGSGTQLSVL.

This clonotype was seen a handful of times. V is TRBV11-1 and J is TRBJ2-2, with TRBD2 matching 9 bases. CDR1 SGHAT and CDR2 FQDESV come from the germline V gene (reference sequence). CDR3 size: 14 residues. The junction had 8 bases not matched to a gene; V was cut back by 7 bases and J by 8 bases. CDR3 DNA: TGTGCCAGCATCGGCAGGACTAGCGCGGGGGAGCTGTTTTTT. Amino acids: CASIGRTSAGELFF.

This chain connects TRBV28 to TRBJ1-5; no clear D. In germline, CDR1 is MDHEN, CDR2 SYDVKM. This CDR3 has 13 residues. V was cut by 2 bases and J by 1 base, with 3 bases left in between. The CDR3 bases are TGTGCCAGCAGTTTAATAAGCAATCAGCCCCAGCATTTT. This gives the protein CASSLISNQPQHF.

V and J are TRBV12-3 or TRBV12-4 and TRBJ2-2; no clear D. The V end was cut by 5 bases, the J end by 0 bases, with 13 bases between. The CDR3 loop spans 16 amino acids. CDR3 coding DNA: TGTGCCAGCAGTCACACACCAATCGCGAACACCGGGGAGCTGTTTTTT. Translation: CASSHTPIANTGELFF.

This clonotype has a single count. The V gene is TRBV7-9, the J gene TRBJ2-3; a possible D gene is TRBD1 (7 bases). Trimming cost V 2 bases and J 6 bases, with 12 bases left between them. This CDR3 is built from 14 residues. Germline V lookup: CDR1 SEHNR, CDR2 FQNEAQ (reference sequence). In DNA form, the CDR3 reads TGTGCCAGCAGCTTAATATCAGGGGGGGATACGCAGTATTTT. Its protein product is CASSLISGGDTQYF. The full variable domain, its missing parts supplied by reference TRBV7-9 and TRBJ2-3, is DTGVSQNPRHKITKRGQNVTFRCDPISEHNRLYWYRQTLGQGPEFLTYFQNEAQLEKSRLLSDRFSAERPKGSFSTLEIQRTEQGDSAMYLCASSLISGGDTQYFGPGTRLTVL.

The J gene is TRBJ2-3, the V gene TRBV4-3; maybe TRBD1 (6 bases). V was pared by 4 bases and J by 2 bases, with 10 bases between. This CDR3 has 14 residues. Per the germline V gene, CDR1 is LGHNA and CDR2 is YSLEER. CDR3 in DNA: TGCGCCAGCAGCCCCGGGACATTCACAGATACGCAGTATTTT. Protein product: CASSPGTFTDTQYF.

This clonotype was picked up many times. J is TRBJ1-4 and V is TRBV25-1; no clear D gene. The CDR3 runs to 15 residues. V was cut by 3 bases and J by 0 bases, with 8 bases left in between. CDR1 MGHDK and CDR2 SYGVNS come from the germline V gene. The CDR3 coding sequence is TGTGCCAGCAGTGATCGAGGTGCAACTAATGAAAAACTGTTTTTT. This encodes CASSDRGATNEKLFF. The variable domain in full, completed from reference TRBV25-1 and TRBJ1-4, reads EADIYQTPRYLVIGTGKKITLECSQTMGHDKMYWYQQDPGMELHLIHYSYGVNSTEKGDLSSESTVSRIRTEHFPLTLESARPSHTSQYLCASSDRGATNEKLFFGSGTQLSVL.

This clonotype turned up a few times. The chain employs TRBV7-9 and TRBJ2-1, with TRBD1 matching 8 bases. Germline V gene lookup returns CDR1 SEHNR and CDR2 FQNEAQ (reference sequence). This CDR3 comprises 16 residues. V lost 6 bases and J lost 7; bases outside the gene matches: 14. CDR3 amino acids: CASRTDRGYVLNEQFF. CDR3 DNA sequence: TGTGCCAGCAGAACAGACAGGGGCTACGTCCTGAATGAGCAGTTCTTC.

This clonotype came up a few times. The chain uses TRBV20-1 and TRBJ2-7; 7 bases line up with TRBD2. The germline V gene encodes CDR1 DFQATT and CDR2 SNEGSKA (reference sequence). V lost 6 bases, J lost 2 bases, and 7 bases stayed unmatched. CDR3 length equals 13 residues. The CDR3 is CSAPASGAYEQYF. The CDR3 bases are TGCAGTGCCCCGGCTAGCGGAGCCTACGAGCAGTACTTC.

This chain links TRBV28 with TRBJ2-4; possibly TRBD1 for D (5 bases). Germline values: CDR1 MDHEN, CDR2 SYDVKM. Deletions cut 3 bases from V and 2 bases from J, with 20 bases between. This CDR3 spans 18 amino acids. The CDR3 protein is CASSFLVGFRETKNIQYF. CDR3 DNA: TGTGCCAGCAGTTTTCTTGTCGGTTTCAGGGAAACCAAAAACATTCAGTACTTC.

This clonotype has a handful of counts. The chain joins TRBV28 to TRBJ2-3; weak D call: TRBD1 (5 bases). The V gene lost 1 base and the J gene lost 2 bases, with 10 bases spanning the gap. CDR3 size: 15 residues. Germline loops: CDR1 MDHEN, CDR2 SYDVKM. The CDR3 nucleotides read TGTGCCAGCAGTTTATTCGGCAGGGTCACAGATACGCAGTATTTT. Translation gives CASSLFGRVTDTQYF.

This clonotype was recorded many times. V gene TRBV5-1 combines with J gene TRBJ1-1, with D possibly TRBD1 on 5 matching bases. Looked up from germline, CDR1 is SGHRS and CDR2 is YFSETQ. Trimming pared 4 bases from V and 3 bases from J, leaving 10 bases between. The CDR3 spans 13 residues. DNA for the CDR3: TGCGCCAGCAGCCCGGGGCAGCACACTGAAGCTTTCTTT. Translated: CASSPGQHTEAFF. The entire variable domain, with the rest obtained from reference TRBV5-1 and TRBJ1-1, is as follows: KAGVTQTPRYLIKTRGQQVTLSCSPISGHRSVSWYQQTPGQGLQFLFEYFSETQRNKGNFPGRFSGRQFSNSRSEMNVSTLELGDSALYLCASSPGQHTEAFFGQGTRLTVV.

DNA for the CDR3: TGTGCCAGCAGCTTGTTGGGAGATGAGCAGTTCTTC. It is translated as CASSLLGDEQFF. The chain employs TRBV5-5 and TRBJ2-1; TRBD2 is a possible D gene (5 bases). The length of the CDR3 is 12 residues. V gave up 1 base and J gave up 8 bases, with 7 bases separating them. Germline V lookup: CDR1 SGHKS, CDR2 YYEKEE (reference sequence).

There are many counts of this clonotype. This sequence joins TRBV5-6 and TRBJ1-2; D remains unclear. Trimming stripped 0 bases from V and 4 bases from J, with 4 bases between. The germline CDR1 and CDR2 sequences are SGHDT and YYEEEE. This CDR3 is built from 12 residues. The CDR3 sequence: CASSLVGYGYTF. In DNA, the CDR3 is TGTGCCAGCAGCTTGGTGGGCTATGGCTACACCTTC.

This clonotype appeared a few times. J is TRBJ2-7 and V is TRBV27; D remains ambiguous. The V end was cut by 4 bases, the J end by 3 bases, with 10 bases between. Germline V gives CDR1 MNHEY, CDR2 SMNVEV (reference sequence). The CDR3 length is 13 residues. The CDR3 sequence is CASSYVGYYEQYF. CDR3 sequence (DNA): TGTGCCAGCAGTTATGTGGGCTACTACGAGCAGTACTTC.

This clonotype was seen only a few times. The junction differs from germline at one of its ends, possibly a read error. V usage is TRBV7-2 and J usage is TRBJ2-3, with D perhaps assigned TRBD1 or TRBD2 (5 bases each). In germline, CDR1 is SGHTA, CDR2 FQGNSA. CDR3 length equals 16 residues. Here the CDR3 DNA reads TGTGCCAGCACCTTAGGAAGGGGAGTAAGCACAGATACGCAGTATTTT. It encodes CASTLGRGVSTDTQYF.

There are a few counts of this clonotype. The CDR3: CASSQTLTGVTDTQYF. For the CDR3, the DNA is TGCGCCAGCAGCCAAACGCTGACAGGGGTCACAGATACGCAGTATTTT. The chain is built from TRBV4-3 and TRBJ2-3, with 8 nucleotides matching TRBD1. The V gene end was trimmed by 2 bases and the J gene end by 2 bases; junction bases not matched to a gene: 6. There are 16 residues in the CDR3. The germline gives CDR1 LGHNA, CDR2 YSLEER.

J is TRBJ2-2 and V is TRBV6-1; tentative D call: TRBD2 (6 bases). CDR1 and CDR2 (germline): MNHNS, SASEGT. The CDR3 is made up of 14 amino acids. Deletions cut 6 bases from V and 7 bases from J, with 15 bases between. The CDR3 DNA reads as TGTGCCAGCAGCCAGACTAGTGTCTACGGGGAGCTGTTTTTT. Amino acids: CASSQTSVYGELFF.

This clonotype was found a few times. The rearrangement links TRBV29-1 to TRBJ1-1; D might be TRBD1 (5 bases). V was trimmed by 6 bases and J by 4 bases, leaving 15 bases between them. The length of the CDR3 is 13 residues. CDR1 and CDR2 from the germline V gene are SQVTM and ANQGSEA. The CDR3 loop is CSVPRWGGTEAFF. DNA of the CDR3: TGCAGCGTGCCCCGGTGGGGGGGCACTGAAGCTTTCTTT.